This is a list of T cell receptor beta chains from one sample in a study of cytomegalovirus exposure and HLA in healthy donors. The method was immunoSEQ multiplex PCR; TCRdb's version includes in-frame clones alone and lacks a portion of them. The repertoire holds 100,000 to 150,000 clones, with roughly 74% as singletons. The sample taken for sequencing was PBMCs. These receptors were collected from a woman between 45 and 60 years old in good health and CMV-seropositive. The CDR3 runs from the conserved cysteine through the conserved F or W. A D gene is named only where the DNA matches it firmly. Rows may omit the clone size; those that give it use once, few, many or a size class.

.	TRBD1	TRBV30	TRBJ2-7	TGTGCCTGGAGTGTCTTCCAGGGGGCGGCGGGCGAGCAGTACTTC	CAWSVFQGAAGEQYF
once	.	TRBV21-1	TRBJ1-2	TGTGCCAGCAGCAAAGCGCTTTCAAGGGGAGGCCCTCCTTTAGGCTATGGCTACACCTTC	CASSKALSRGGPPLGYGYTF
.	.	TRBV6-6	TRBJ1-2	TGTGCCAGCAGTTACCGACCGGGAGACTATGGCTACACCTTC	CASSYRPGDYGYTF
.	.	TRBV6-1	TRBJ2-6	TGTGCCAGCAGTGAATTACATCCGAGGGCAGGGGAGAGCTCTGGGGCCAACGTCCTGACTTTC	CASSELHPRAGESSGANVLTF
few	TRBD2	TRBV10-3	TRBJ2-3	TGTGCCATCAGCAAAACATTATCGGGGGGGACAGATACGCAGTATTTT	CAISKTLSGGTDTQYF
once	.	TRBV7-6	TRBJ1-4	TGTGCCAGCAGCTTACAGGGTACTAATGAAAAACTGTTTTTT	CASSLQGTNEKLFF
few	TRBD1	TRBV4-3	TRBJ1-3	TGCGCCAGCAGCCAAGACTTGGGACAGGCGCACTCTGGAAACACCATATATTTT	CASSQDLGQAHSGNTIYF
few	.	TRBV2	TRBJ1-1	TGTGCCAGCAGTGGGGGGGTCCAGAGCACTGAAGCTTTCTTT	CASSGGVQSTEAFF
few	.	TRBV5-6	TRBJ2-1	TGTGCCAGCAGCTCCCCGATGACTACCTACAATGAGCAGTTCTTC	CASSSPMTTYNEQFF
.	TRBD2	TRBV6-4	TRBJ2-2	TGTGCCAGCAGCCAGACTAGCGGGAACACCGGGGAGCTGTTTTTT	CASSQTSGNTGELFF
.	.	TRBV2	TRBJ2-7	TGTGCCAGCAGTGATTCGCGGGCGGTCAACGAGCAGTACTTC	CASSDSRAVNEQYF
.	.	TRBV7-2	TRBJ1-2	TGTGCCAGCGGACGGGGAGTTAACTATGGCTACACCTTC	CASGRGVNYGYTF
.	TRBD1	TRBV7-2	TRBJ1-1	TGTGCCAGCAGCCTCCGGGACAGATACACTGAAGCTTTCTTT	CASSLRDRYTEAFF
.	.	TRBV28	TRBJ2-3	TGTGCCAGCAGTTCGGTGACAGATACGCAGTATTTT	CASSSVTDTQYF
.	.	TRBV7-8	TRBJ1-4	TGTGCCAGCAGCGCAGCCTCGCGGGTAGAAAAACTGTTTTTT	CASSAASRVEKLFF
.	.	TRBV2	TRBJ2-1	TGTGCCAGTGAGAGGGCAGTCCAGATGCCGCAGTTCTTC	CASERAVQMPQFF
.	.	TRBV29-1	TRBJ2-7	TGCAGCGTTGAGGGGATCAGGGCCTACGAGCAGTACTTC	CSVEGIRAYEQYF
few	.	TRBV10-3	TRBJ2-6	TGTGCCACTCACCCCACAGGGCCCGGGGCCAACGTCCTGACTTTC	CATHPTGPGANVLTF
once	.	TRBV5-1	TRBJ1-6	TGCGCCAGCAGCGCGGACCGGACCGGGGGGACCCTCCACTTT	CASSADRTGGTLHF
.	TRBD2	TRBV5-6	TRBJ2-7	TGTGCCAGCAGCTTGTACGTAAGCGGGGGGTCCTACGAGCAGTACTTC	CASSLYVSGGSYEQYF
.	.	TRBV29-1	TRBJ1-2	TGCAGCGTTGATCGGGGAGCTAACTATGGCTACACCTTC	CSVDRGANYGYTF
.	.	TRBV5-1	TRBJ1-6	TGCGCCAGCAGCCCGGAGCTATATAATTCACCCCTCCACTTT	CASSPELYNSPLHF
.	.	TRBV30	TRBJ1-2	TGTGCCTGGAGTAGAAAAAGCCCTAACTATGGCTACACCTTC	CAWSRKSPNYGYTF
few	.	TRBV6-5	TRBJ1-5	TGTGCCAGCAGCGTAGGGGACAACAATCAGCCCCAGCATTTT	CASSVGDNNQPQHF
.	TRBD1	TRBV10-3	TRBJ2-6	TGTGCCATCAGCGGGGACAGGGTAGCTGGGGCCAACGTCCTGACTTTC	CAISGDRVAGANVLTF
.	.	TRBV7-2	TRBJ1-1	TGTGCCAGCAGCTCCATCATGAACACTGAAGCTTTCTTT	CASSSIMNTEAFF
few	.	TRBV5-6	TRBJ1-1	TGTGCCAGCAGACAGGGTGGAGGCACTGAAGCTTTCTTT	CASRQGGGTEAFF
.	.	TRBV11-2	TRBJ2-1	TGTGCCAGCAGCTATCAGGGGAATGAGCAGTTCTTC	CASSYQGNEQFF
.	TRBD1	TRBV5-1	TRBJ1-2	TGCGCCAGCAGCCCCGCCAGACAGGGGGCTGGGGGCTACACCTTC	CASSPARQGAGGYTF
.	TRBD2	TRBV4-2	TRBJ2-1	TGTGCCAACAGCCATACCGGGACTAGCGGGGGGGATTACAATGAGCAGTTCTTC	CANSHTGTSGGDYNEQFF
.	TRBD1	TRBV6-6	TRBJ1-1	TGTGCCAGCAGTCGGACAGGGGCAAACACTGAAGCTTTCTTT	CASSRTGANTEAFF
few	TRBD1	TRBV16	TRBJ2-7	TGTGCCAGCAGCCGGTCCGCCGGGACAGGGGGCTCCGAGCAGTACTTC	CASSRSAGTGGSEQYF
once	.	TRBV9	TRBJ2-5	TGTGCCAGCAGCGCCGGGATGGAGGAGACCCAGTACTTC	CASSAGMEETQYF
.	TRBD2	TRBV2	TRBJ2-3	TGTGCCAGCGAACCCGGGACTAAAGGCGGAGATACGCAGTATTTT	CASEPGTKGGDTQYF
.	.	TRBV6-6	TRBJ2-1	TGTGCCAGCAGTTGGGGAGAGGGTAATGAGCAGTTCTTC	CASSWGEGNEQFF
.	TRBD2	TRBV7-8	TRBJ2-5	TGTGCCAGCAGCAAGACTAGCGGGGGGCACCCAGAGACCCAGTACTTC	CASSKTSGGHPETQYF
.	TRBD2	TRBV7-9	TRBJ2-1	TGTGCCACGCCCGGGGGGGGGACCTACAATGAGCAGTTCTTC	CATPGGGTYNEQFF
.	.	TRBV7-2	TRBJ1-5	TGTGCCAGCAGCTACCGCGGTGGGGGAGGTGCTTATAGCAATCAGCCCCAGCATTTT	CASSYRGGGGAYSNQPQHF
.	.	TRBV7-2	TRBJ1-6	TGTGCCAGCAGCTTAGCCGGTGGCGGGGGTTCACCCCTCCACTTT	CASSLAGGGGSPLHF
once	.	TRBV5-1	TRBJ1-4	TGCGCCAGCAGCTTGGGCGCGTCAAATGAAAAACTGTTTTTT	CASSLGASNEKLFF
few	TRBD1	TRBV4-2	TRBJ2-5	TGTGCCAGCAGCCAAGCGTTTGAGACAGGGGTTTTTGGGACCCAGTACTTC	CASSQAFETGVFGTQYF
.	TRBD2	TRBV9	TRBJ2-3	TGTGCCAGCAGCGTAGTGGGCGGGGGGCCCACAGATACGCAGTATTTT	CASSVVGGGPTDTQYF
.	.	TRBV19	TRBJ1-2	TGTGCCAGTAGGAGGACAGACCTCTATGGCTACACCTTC	CASRRTDLYGYTF
.	TRBD1	TRBV7-8	TRBJ1-4	TGTGCCAGCAGCCTCGAACGGGACAGGCCTATTGGAAAACTGTTTTTT	CASSLERDRPIGKLFF
.	TRBD1	TRBV7-6	TRBJ1-6	TGTGCCAGCAGTCTCAGTACAGGGGGCTCTTCACCCCTCCACTTT	CASSLSTGGSSPLHF
.	TRBD1	TRBV4-2	TRBJ1-2	TGTGCCAGCAGCCCCAAGTCGGGACAGGGGGGCGGAGGCTACACCTTC	CASSPKSGQGGGGYTF
.	.	TRBV29-1	TRBJ1-3	TGCAGCGCCAGTTTTTCCGTCTCTGGAAACACCATATATTTT	CSASFSVSGNTIYF
.	TRBD2	TRBV5-6	TRBJ2-5	TGTGCCAGCAGCCCTAGCGGGATGGGGGAAGAGACCCAGTACTTC	CASSPSGMGEETQYF
.	TRBD2	TRBV9	TRBJ2-3	TGTGCCAGCAGCGTCGCTCCGGGGGGGTCAGATACGCAGTATTTT	CASSVAPGGSDTQYF
.	TRBD2	TRBV7-6	TRBJ2-2	TGTGCCAGCAGCAGGACTAGCGGGGGGAACACCGGGGAGCTGTTTTTT	CASSRTSGGNTGELFF